This is a list of T cell receptor beta chains from one sample in a study of blood T cell repertoires in COVID-19. The data were produced by immunoSEQ multiplex PCR, yet TCRdb's version contains in-frame clones alone and is incomplete. The profile shows about 81,000 clones, 91% of them singletons. What was sequenced was peripheral blood. The source is a woman aged 50 to 60 in a cohort sampled during active COVID-19. Each CDR3 is given with its conserved first and last residue. The D gene is left open where the match is weak. Clone size is stated in some rows and not others, as once, few, many or a class when expanded.

cdr3_nt: TGCGCCAGCAGCTGGGGGGGGCGCATGTACAATGAGCAGTTCTTC
cdr3_aa: CASSWGGRMYNEQFF
d_call: .
v_call: TRBV5-1
clone_size: .
j_call: TRBJ2-1
cdr3_length: 15

cdr3_nt: TGTGCCAGCAGCTTATTTGGGACACCGGAAAGAAGCTCCTACAATGAGCAGTTCTTC
cdr3_aa: CASSLFGTPERSSYNEQFF
d_call: .
v_call: TRBV13
clone_size: .
j_call: TRBJ2-1
cdr3_length: 19

cdr3_nt: TGTGCCACCAGCAGGGGGCGGGGCGGGAACACCGGGGAGCTGTTTTTT
cdr3_aa: CATSRGRGGNTGELFF
d_call: .
v_call: TRBV15
clone_size: .
j_call: TRBJ2-2
cdr3_length: 16

cdr3_nt: TGTGCCAGCAGTTATAGGGGGGGAATCGGGAATTCACCCCTCCACTTT
cdr3_aa: CASSYRGGIGNSPLHF
d_call: .
v_call: TRBV6-5
clone_size: .
j_call: TRBJ1-6
cdr3_length: 16

cdr3_nt: TGTGCCATCAGCGACGGAAGCAATCAGCCCCAGCATTTT
cdr3_aa: CAISDGSNQPQHF
d_call: .
v_call: TRBV19
clone_size: .
j_call: TRBJ1-5
cdr3_length: 13

cdr3_nt: TGTGCCAGCAGCAGGACGGGGTTCGGACAGCCCCAGCATTTT
cdr3_aa: CASSRTGFGQPQHF
d_call: .
v_call: TRBV5-6
clone_size: .
j_call: TRBJ1-5
cdr3_length: 14

cdr3_nt: TGTGCCAGCAGCTTAACTGGTAGCAATGAGCAGTTCTTC
cdr3_aa: CASSLTGSNEQFF
d_call: .
v_call: TRBV7-3
clone_size: once
j_call: TRBJ2-1
cdr3_length: 13

cdr3_nt: TGTGCCAGCAGTCCCGGCCGGACAGGGGGCGGCGAGCAGTACTTC
cdr3_aa: CASSPGRTGGGEQYF
d_call: TRBD1
v_call: TRBV28
clone_size: .
j_call: TRBJ2-7
cdr3_length: 15

cdr3_nt: TGCGCCAGCAGTGAGGACATACAAGAGACCCAGTACTTC
cdr3_aa: CASSEDIQETQYF
d_call: .
v_call: TRBV10-2
clone_size: .
j_call: TRBJ2-5
cdr3_length: 13

cdr3_nt: TGTGCCAGTAGTATTCTTTGGACAGCGTCAGAAAAACTGTTTTTT
cdr3_aa: CASSILWTASEKLFF
d_call: .
v_call: TRBV19
clone_size: .
j_call: TRBJ1-4
cdr3_length: 15

cdr3_nt: TGTGCCAGCAGTGCGAACAGTTTAATCACTGAAGCTTTCTTT
cdr3_aa: CASSANSLITEAFF
d_call: .
v_call: TRBV7-3
clone_size: .
j_call: TRBJ1-1
cdr3_length: 14

cdr3_nt: TGTGCCAGCAGTATCAGGGAAGAGACCCAGTACTTC
cdr3_aa: CASSIREETQYF
d_call: .
v_call: TRBV2
clone_size: .
j_call: TRBJ2-5
cdr3_length: 12

cdr3_nt: TGTGCCAGCAGTCGACAGGGCCCCAGCCTGAGCTATGGCTACACCTTC
cdr3_aa: CASSRQGPSLSYGYTF
d_call: TRBD1
v_call: TRBV2
clone_size: .
j_call: TRBJ1-2
cdr3_length: 16

cdr3_nt: TGTGCCTGGAGTTCCGGGACAGATCAGCCCCAGCATTTT
cdr3_aa: CAWSSGTDQPQHF
d_call: TRBD1
v_call: TRBV30
clone_size: .
j_call: TRBJ1-5
cdr3_length: 13

cdr3_nt: TGTGCCAGCAGCCTCTATGGGGCCAACGTCCTGACTTTC
cdr3_aa: CASSLYGANVLTF
d_call: .
v_call: TRBV7-9
clone_size: .
j_call: TRBJ2-6
cdr3_length: 13

cdr3_nt: TGTGCCAGCAGCTTGGGGACTTCGGGACAGCAAGCTTTCTTT
cdr3_aa: CASSLGTSGQQAFF
d_call: TRBD1
v_call: TRBV7-9
clone_size: once
j_call: TRBJ1-1
cdr3_length: 14

cdr3_nt: TGTGCCAGCTACCGCGGGGGCGGGACTGAAGCTTTCTTT
cdr3_aa: CASYRGGGTEAFF
d_call: .
v_call: TRBV27
clone_size: .
j_call: TRBJ1-1
cdr3_length: 13

cdr3_nt: TGCGCCAGCAGCTTCAACGTGGGAGATGGCAATCAGCCCCAGCATTTT
cdr3_aa: CASSFNVGDGNQPQHF
d_call: .
v_call: TRBV5-1
clone_size: .
j_call: TRBJ1-5
cdr3_length: 16

cdr3_nt: TGCAGTGCTAGTCACGGGACAGCCTACAATGAGCAGTTCTTC
cdr3_aa: CSASHGTAYNEQFF
d_call: TRBD1
v_call: TRBV20-1
clone_size: few
j_call: TRBJ2-1
cdr3_length: 14

cdr3_nt: TGTGCCAGCAGAGCCTCTAGCGGGGGGTACCAAGAGACCCAGTACTTC
cdr3_aa: CASRASSGGYQETQYF
d_call: TRBD2
v_call: TRBV2
clone_size: .
j_call: TRBJ2-5
cdr3_length: 16

cdr3_nt: TGTGCCAGCAGCTTACACGAGTCTACGCAGTATTTT
cdr3_aa: CASSLHESTQYF
d_call: .
v_call: TRBV7-9
clone_size: .
j_call: TRBJ2-3
cdr3_length: 12

cdr3_nt: TGTGCCAGCTCACCACCGAACAGGGGGGTTACTGAAGCTTTCTTT
cdr3_aa: CASSPPNRGVTEAFF
d_call: TRBD1
v_call: TRBV18
clone_size: .
j_call: TRBJ1-1
cdr3_length: 15

cdr3_nt: TGTGCCAGCAGCAATAATATCGGGACTAGCCTCCAAGAGACCCAGTACTTC
cdr3_aa: CASSNNIGTSLQETQYF
d_call: .
v_call: TRBV21-1
clone_size: .
j_call: TRBJ2-5
cdr3_length: 17

cdr3_nt: TGTGCCAGCTCACTCGGGACATACTCCTACGAGCAGTACTTC
cdr3_aa: CASSLGTYSYEQYF
d_call: .
v_call: TRBV18
clone_size: .
j_call: TRBJ2-7
cdr3_length: 14

cdr3_nt: TGTGCCAGCTCACCACCCCGGGGACAGGGAAACACCGGGGAGCTGTTTTTT
cdr3_aa: CASSPPRGQGNTGELFF
d_call: TRBD1
v_call: TRBV18
clone_size: .
j_call: TRBJ2-2
cdr3_length: 17

cdr3_nt: TGTGCCAGTAGGGGAACCGACAGGGGGAAAAATCAGCCCCAGCATTTT
cdr3_aa: CASRGTDRGKNQPQHF
d_call: TRBD1
v_call: TRBV19
clone_size: .
j_call: TRBJ1-5
cdr3_length: 16

cdr3_nt: TGTGCCAGCAGCCCGGGACAGGGGGAGGTTAATGGCTACACCTTC
cdr3_aa: CASSPGQGEVNGYTF
d_call: TRBD1
v_call: TRBV28
clone_size: .
j_call: TRBJ1-2
cdr3_length: 15

cdr3_nt: TGTGCCACCAGCAGGCGGCCGACAGCCGTAGATTCACCCCTCCACTTT
cdr3_aa: CATSRRPTAVDSPLHF
d_call: .
v_call: TRBV15
clone_size: once
j_call: TRBJ1-6
cdr3_length: 16

cdr3_nt: TGTGCCAGCAGCCTCGGGACTAGCGGGGTAAGGGGAAACACCGGGGAGCTGTTTTTT
cdr3_aa: CASSLGTSGVRGNTGELFF
d_call: TRBD2
v_call: TRBV4-2
clone_size: .
j_call: TRBJ2-2
cdr3_length: 19

cdr3_nt: TGTGCCAGCAGTTTAAGGCAGGGTTCTTTCTTT
cdr3_aa: CASSLRQGSFF
d_call: .
v_call: TRBV28
clone_size: .
j_call: TRBJ1-1
cdr3_length: 11

cdr3_nt: TGTGCCAGCAGGAGGACTAGCGGGGGGACAGATACGCAGTATTTT
cdr3_aa: CASRRTSGGTDTQYF
d_call: TRBD2
v_call: TRBV2
clone_size: .
j_call: TRBJ2-3
cdr3_length: 15

cdr3_nt: TGTGCCAGCAGCCCTATCGGGACAGACCTCTATGGCTACACCTTC
cdr3_aa: CASSPIGTDLYGYTF
d_call: TRBD1
v_call: TRBV3-1/TRBV3-2
clone_size: .
j_call: TRBJ1-2
cdr3_length: 15